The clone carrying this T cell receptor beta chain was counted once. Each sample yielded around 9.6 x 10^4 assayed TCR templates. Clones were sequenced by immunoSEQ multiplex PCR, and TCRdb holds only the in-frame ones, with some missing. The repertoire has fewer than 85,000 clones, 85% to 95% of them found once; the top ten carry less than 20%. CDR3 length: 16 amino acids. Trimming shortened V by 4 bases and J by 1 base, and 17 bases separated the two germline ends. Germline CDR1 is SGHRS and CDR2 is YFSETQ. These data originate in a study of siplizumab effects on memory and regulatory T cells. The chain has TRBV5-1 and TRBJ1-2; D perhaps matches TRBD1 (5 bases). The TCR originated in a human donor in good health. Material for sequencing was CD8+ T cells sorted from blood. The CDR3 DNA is TGCGCCAGCAGCGAAGACGGGGGGTCAGGTAACTATGGCTACACCTTC. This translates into CASSEDGGSGNYGYTF.